One sample yielded the 21 T cell receptor beta chains listed below, sequenced in a study of tumor-infiltrating lymphocytes in primary liver carcinoma. Priming with a constant-region primer yielded TCR beta cDNA from roughly 490 ng total RNA. Employing slightly modified ARM-PCR, three nested multiplex PCR rounds were run, and these gave rise to the TCR beta libraries. Both of the initial two PCR rounds ran for approximately 11 cycles and employed TRBV1-TRBV30 forward primers alongside a C-beta reverse primer. TCRdb reprocessed the multiplex PCR reads via MiXCR and lists one record per CDR3 protein. The profile shows about 22,000 distinct CDR3 sequences, 80% of them singletons. Scientists recovered RNA and DNA together from around 20-30 mg of unsorted bulk tissue. Sequencing was performed on liver tumor tissue from sampling region 2. Noted subset: tumor region T2, inferior pole. The receptors were sampled from a woman under 40 with primary liver carcinoma and hepatitis B virus infection.

At least ten counts were recorded for this clonotype. This chain connects TRBV9 to TRBJ1-1; 8 nucleotides agree with TRBD1. The CDR3 is made up of 16 amino acids. V lost 3 bases to trimming and J lost 3 bases; unmatched junction nucleotides: 10. In germline, CDR1 is SGDLS, CDR2 YYNGEE. The CDR3 DNA follows: TGTGCCAGCAGCGCCGGGACAGGCCCGGGGGACACTGAAGCTTTCTTT. This codes for CASSAGTGPGDTEAFF.

In regard to this clonotype: The conserved closing phenylalanine or tryptophan is absent in this CDR3, likely reflecting a read error. The CDR3 coding sequence is TGTGCCAGCAGTTATAGCGGACGGGGCAGCGGCTACACCTTA. Protein: CASSYSGRGSGYTL. The genes are TRBV6-5 and TRBJ1-2, with TRBD1 as a possible D gene (5 bases). The CDR3 has 14 residues. Trimming left V 3 bases short and J 8 bases short, with 16 bases between. Germline V gene sequence: CDR1 MNHEY, CDR2 SVGAGI.

This clonotype came up a few times. A read error may produce the germline difference seen at one junction end. The rearrangement links TRBV9 to TRBJ2-7, with 9 bases that match TRBD2. The CDR3 contains 15 residues. The V gene's germline CDR1 is SGDLS and CDR2 YYNGEE. The CDR3 loop reads CASRVEAGGSYEQYF. The CDR3, as DNA: TGTGCCAGCCGCGTAGAAGCGGGAGGATCCTACGAGCAGTACTTC. Complete variable domain (other parts from reference TRBV9 and TRBJ2-7): DSGVTQTPKHLITATGQRVTLRCSPRSGDLSVYWYQQSLDQGLQFLIQYYNGEERAKGNILERFSAQQFPDLHSELNLSSLELGDSALYFCASRVEAGGSYEQYFGPGTRLTVT.

This clonotype was recorded many times. The chain carries TRBV9 and TRBJ2-1, with 14 bases that match TRBD2. This CDR3 is 16 amino acids long. Germline V gene sequence: CDR1 SGDLS, CDR2 YYNGEE. V was pared by 3 bases and J by 7 bases, with 6 bases of the junction left unmatched. The CDR3 loop reads CASSARLAGGRNEQFF. The CDR3 bases are TGTGCCAGCAGCGCCCGACTAGCGGGAGGGAGAAATGAGCAGTTCTTC.

This chain joins TRBV19 and TRBJ2-1, with 9 bases identical to TRBD2. This CDR3 is built from 13 residues. V shed 8 bases and J 3 bases; nucleotides not matched to a gene: 2. The germline CDR1 and CDR2 sequences are LNHDA and SQIVND (reference sequence). CDR3 in amino acids: CASRTSDYNEQFF. The CDR3 coding sequence is TGTGCCAGTCGGACTAGCGACTACAATGAGCAGTTCTTC.

This clonotype was counted at least ten times. This chain links TRBV11-3 with TRBJ2-1; 12 nucleotides line up with TRBD2. V dropped 4 bases and J dropped 9; count of bases not matched to a gene: 10. Germline V gives CDR1 SGHNT, CDR2 YENEEA. The CDR3 is made up of 16 amino acids. The CDR3 protein is CASSSLRLAGEGEQFF. CDR3 in DNA: TGTGCCAGCAGCTCCCTCCGACTAGCGGGGGAGGGTGAGCAGTTCTTC.

To note about this clonotype: As the CDR3 is not closed by the conserved phenylalanine or tryptophan, this likely results from a read error. The gene calls are TRBV7-9 and TRBJ1-5; D not resolved. Germline assignment: CDR1 SEHNR and CDR2 FQNEAQ (reference sequence). The length of the CDR3 is 14 residues. CDR3 protein: CASSPRENNQPQHH. CDR3 nucleotides: TGTGCCAGCAGCCCCCGGGAGAACAATCAGCCTCAGCATCAT.

This clonotype is classed as medium-sized (0.01 to 0.1%). The chain carries TRBV10-3 and TRBJ2-1, with D uncertain. Germline V gives CDR1 ENHRY, CDR2 SYGVKD. The CDR3 consists of 12 residues. Trimming cost V 10 bases and J 5 bases, with 12 bases left between them. In DNA form, the CDR3 reads TGTGCCACCGAAGGAGACCACAATGAGCAGTTCTTC. This codes for CATEGDHNEQFF.

With regard to this clonotype: Its ends do not fully match the called genes, so a read error is possible. The rearrangement uses TRBV6-1 and TRBJ2-5, with a tentative D call TRBD1 (6 bases). CDR3 length: 14 amino acids. Germline values: CDR1 MNHNS, CDR2 SASEGT. The CDR3 spells CVSLVRQDSETQYF. The CDR3 DNA sequence: TGTGTCAGCCTGGTTAGACAGGATAGTGAGACCCAGTACTTC.

Of note for this clonotype: Sequence at one end of the junction differs from germline and may be a read error. This chain joins TRBV6-2 or TRBV6-3 and TRBJ1-5; D possibly corresponds to TRBD1 (6 bases). The CDR3 is made up of 13 amino acids. Per germline, CDR1 MNHEY and CDR2 SVGEGT. CDR3 in DNA: TGTGCCAGTAGTTACCGGGACAACCAGTCCCAGCATTTT. This codes for CASSYRDNQSQHF.

In this sample, this clonotype turned up many times. At one end, the junction sequence differs from germline, possibly due to a read error. The chain is built from TRBV30 and TRBJ2-1; D ambiguous. CDR1 and CDR2 (germline): GTSNPN, SVGIG (reference sequence). There are 13 residues in the CDR3. The CDR3 sequence: CACVYPGYNEQFF. Here the CDR3 DNA reads TGTGCCTGCGTCTACCCGGGCTACAATGAGCAGTTTTTC.

As concerns this clonotype: The conserved phenylalanine or tryptophan is not found at the CDR3 terminus, so this likely reflects a read error. The CDR3: CASSLGSGGPGDTQYY. The CDR3 DNA is TGTGCCAGCAGCTTAGGATCGGGAGGGCCTGGTGATACACAGTATTAT. The rearrangement links TRBV7-8 to TRBJ2-3, with 8 positions matching TRBD2. Germline V gene data show CDR1 as SGHVS and CDR2 as FQNEAQ. The CDR3 is 16 residues long.

The table lists this clonotype with many counts. CDR3 sequence reads: CASSSSIQGSAQETQYF. CDR3 bases: TGTGCCAGCAGCTCCAGTATACAGGGATCAGCCCAAGAGACCCAGTACTTC. The chain employs TRBV7-6 and TRBJ2-5; tentative D call: TRBD1 (6 bases). V shed 4 bases and J shed 1 base, with 19 bases lying between them. The germline V gene encodes CDR1 SGHVS and CDR2 FNYEAQ. The CDR3 length is 17 residues.

Details on this clonotype: One junction end disagrees with the germline gene, perhaps due to a read error. V gene TRBV11-2 combines with J gene TRBJ1-1; 12 nucleotides match TRBD1. Germline V gene data show CDR1 as SGHAT and CDR2 as FQNNGV. The CDR3 spans 20 residues. CDR3 amino acids: CASSARDRGRKRWSTTEAFF. The CDR3 DNA follows: TGTGCCAGCAGCGCCCGGGACAGGGGGCGCAAGAGGTGGAGTACCACTGAAGCTTTCTTC.

Concerning this clonotype: No conserved phenylalanine or tryptophan is present at the end of the CDR3, so a read error is the likely explanation. The chain links TRBV7-9 to TRBJ2-7; no clear D. The CDR3 length is 12 residues. From germline, CDR1 is SEHNR and CDR2 FQNEAQ (reference sequence). The CDR3 loop reads CVSSLVPNEQYL. The CDR3 DNA reads as TGTGTCAGCAGCTTAGTTCCCAACGAGCAGTACTTA.

A remark on this clonotype: An end of the junction does not agree with germline; a read error may underlie this. The V and J genes are TRBV10-3 and TRBJ2-5; D possibly corresponds to TRBD1 (5 bases). The V gene's germline CDR1 is ENHRY and CDR2 SYGVKD. The CDR3 is made up of 15 amino acids. CDR3 nucleotides: TGTGCCATCAGTGAGTCGGCTATCGGACAAGAGACCCAGAACTTC. It codes for CAISESAIGQETQNF.

Notes on this clonotype: The junction shows a germline mismatch at one end, possibly a read error. The rearrangement joins TRBV10-3 to TRBJ2-1; no firm D call. This CDR3 is built from 14 residues. The germline V gene encodes CDR1 ENHRY and CDR2 SYGVKD. CDR3 coding DNA: TGTGTCATCAGTGAGTCTGTTCGCTACAATGAGCAATTCTTC. It encodes CVISESVRYNEQFF.

With regard to this clonotype: This may be a read error: a much more frequent sequence differs by one nucleotide. As the CDR3 is not closed by the conserved phenylalanine or tryptophan, this likely results from a read error. The CDR3: CASSLRGSGNNIYL. In nucleotides, the CDR3 is TGTGCCAGCAGTTTGAGAGGTTCCGGAAACAACATATATCTT. The chain recombines TRBV28 with TRBJ1-3; D call uncertain. Germline V gene data show CDR1 as MDHEN and CDR2 as SYDVKM. The CDR3 extends over 14 amino acids.

This clonotype was detected only once. The rearrangement uses TRBV30 and TRBJ2-3; D may be TRBD1 or TRBD2 (5 bases each). The CDR3 runs 14 residues. Germline CDR1 is GTSNPN and CDR2 is SVGIG (reference sequence). Between the trimmed V and J ends, which lost 0 bases and 7 bases, there was a span of 14 bases. The CDR3 region is CAWSVVGADNTQYF. CDR3 bases: TGTGCCTGGAGTGTGGTCGGGGCGGATAATACGCAGTATTTT.

As concerns this clonotype: One end of the junction fails to match germline, which may point to a read error. The chain uses TRBV28 and TRBJ2-5; 9 bases agree with TRBD2. The germline V gene encodes CDR1 MDHEN and CDR2 SYDVKM. CDR3 length: 15 amino acids. CDR3 amino acids: CPSSSLTSGVETQYF. The CDR3 DNA sequence: TGTCCCAGCAGTTCGCTGACTAGCGGAGTAGAGACCCAGTACTTC.

The V gene is TRBV5-4, the J gene TRBJ2-3; D perhaps matches TRBD1 (5 bases). CDR1 SGHNT and CDR2 YYREEE come from the germline V gene (reference sequence). The CDR3 has 17 amino acids. V shed 8 bases and J shed 2 bases, with 24 bases lying between them. CDR3 in amino acids: CASTVDGHPPSTDTQYF. CDR3 DNA sequence: TGTGCCAGTACCGTAGACGGACACCCTCCATCCACAGATACGCAGTATTTT.